This T cell receptor beta chain emerged from a study of blood T cell repertoires in COVID-19. Some clones are missing from TCRdb's copy, which holds only in-frame ones; the method was immunoSEQ multiplex PCR. The table lists around 140,000 clones, over 75% of them singletons, with less than 2.5% in the top ten. Germline V gene data show CDR1 as LGHDT and CDR2 as YNNKEL (reference sequence). CDR3 length: 16 amino acids. J gave up 5 bases and V 7 bases, and 12 bases lay outside the gene matches. Input material: peripheral blood. This clonotype originated in a man aged 65-85 years with active COVID-19. The chain has TRBV3-1 (or the pseudogene TRBV3-2) and TRBJ1-1; 11 bases match TRBD1. CDR3 nucleotide sequence: TGTGCCAGCACCGCGGTAGGGACAGGGGGGAAAACTGAAGCTTTCTTT. Protein sequence: CASTAVGTGGKTEAFF.